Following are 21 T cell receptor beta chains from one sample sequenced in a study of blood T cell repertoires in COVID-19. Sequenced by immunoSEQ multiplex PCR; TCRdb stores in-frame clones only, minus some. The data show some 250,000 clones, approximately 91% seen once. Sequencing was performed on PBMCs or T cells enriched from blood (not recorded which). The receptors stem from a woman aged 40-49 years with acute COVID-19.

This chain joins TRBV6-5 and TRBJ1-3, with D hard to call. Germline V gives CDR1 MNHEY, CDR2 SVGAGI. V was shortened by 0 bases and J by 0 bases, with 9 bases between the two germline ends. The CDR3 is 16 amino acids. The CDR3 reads CASSYSSPVSGNTIYF. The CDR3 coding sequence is TGTGCCAGCAGTTACTCGAGCCCGGTCTCTGGAAACACCATATATTTT.

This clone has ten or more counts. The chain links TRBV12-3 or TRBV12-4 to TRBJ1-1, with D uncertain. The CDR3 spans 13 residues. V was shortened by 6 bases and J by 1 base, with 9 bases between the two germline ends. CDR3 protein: CASRPRQNTEAFF. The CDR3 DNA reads TGTGCCAGCAGACCCCGACAGAACACTGAAGCTTTCTTT.

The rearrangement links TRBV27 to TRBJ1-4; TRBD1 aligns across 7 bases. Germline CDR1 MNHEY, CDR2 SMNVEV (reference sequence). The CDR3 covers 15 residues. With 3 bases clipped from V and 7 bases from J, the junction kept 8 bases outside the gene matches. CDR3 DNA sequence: TGTGCCAGCAGTTTTCTCGACAGGGTGGGTGAAAAACTGTTTTTT. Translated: CASSFLDRVGEKLFF.

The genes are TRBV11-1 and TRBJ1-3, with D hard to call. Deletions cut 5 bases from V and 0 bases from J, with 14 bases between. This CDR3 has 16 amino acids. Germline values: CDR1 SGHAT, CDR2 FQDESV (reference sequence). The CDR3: CASSTYKQLSGNTIYF. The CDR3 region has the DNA TGTGCCAGCAGCACCTACAAACAGCTCTCTGGAAACACCATATATTTT.

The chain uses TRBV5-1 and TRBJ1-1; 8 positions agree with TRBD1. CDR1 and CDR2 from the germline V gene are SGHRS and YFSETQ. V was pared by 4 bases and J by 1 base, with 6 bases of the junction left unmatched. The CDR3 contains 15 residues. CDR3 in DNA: TGCGCCAGCAGCGCACGACAGGGGCCGAACACTGAAGCTTTCTTT. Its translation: CASSARQGPNTEAFF.

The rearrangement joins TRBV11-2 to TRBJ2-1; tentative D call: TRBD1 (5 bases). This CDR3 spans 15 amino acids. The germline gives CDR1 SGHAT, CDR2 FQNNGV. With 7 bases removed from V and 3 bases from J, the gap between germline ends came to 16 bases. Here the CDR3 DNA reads TGTGCCAGCACCCAGGGCGCGGCTAGCTACAATGAGCAGTTCTTC. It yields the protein CASTQGAASYNEQFF.

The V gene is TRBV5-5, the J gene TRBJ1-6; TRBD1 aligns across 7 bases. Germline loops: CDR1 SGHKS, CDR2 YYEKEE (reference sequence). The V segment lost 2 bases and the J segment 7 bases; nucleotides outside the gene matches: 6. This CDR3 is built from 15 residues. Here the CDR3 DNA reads TGTGCCAGCAGCTTCCGGGACAGCATAAATTCACCCCTCCACTTT. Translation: CASSFRDSINSPLHF.

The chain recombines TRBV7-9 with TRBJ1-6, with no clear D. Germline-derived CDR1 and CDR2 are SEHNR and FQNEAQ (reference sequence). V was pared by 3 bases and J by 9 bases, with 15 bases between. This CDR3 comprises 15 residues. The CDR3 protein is CASSFDPTPISPLHF. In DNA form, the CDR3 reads TGTGCCAGCAGCTTTGATCCTACCCCAATTTCACCCCTCCACTTT. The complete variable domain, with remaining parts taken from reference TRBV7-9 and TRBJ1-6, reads DTGVSQNPRHKITKRGQNVTFRCDPISEHNRLYWYRQTLGQGPEFLTYFQNEAQLEKSRLLSDRFSAERPKGSFSTLEIQRTEQGDSAMYLCASSFDPTPISPLHFGNGTRLTVT.

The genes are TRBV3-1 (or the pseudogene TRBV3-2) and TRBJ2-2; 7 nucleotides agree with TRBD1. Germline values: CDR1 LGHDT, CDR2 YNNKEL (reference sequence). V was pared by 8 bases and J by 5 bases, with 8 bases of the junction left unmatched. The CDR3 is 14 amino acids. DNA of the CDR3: TGTGCCAGCGTTCGAGCAGGGGGAACCGGGGAGCTGTTTTTT. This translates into CASVRAGGTGELFF.

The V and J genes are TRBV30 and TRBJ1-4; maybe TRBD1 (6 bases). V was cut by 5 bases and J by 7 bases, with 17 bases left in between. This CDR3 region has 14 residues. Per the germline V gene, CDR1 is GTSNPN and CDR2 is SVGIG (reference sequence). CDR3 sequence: CAWGQTGRGEKLFF. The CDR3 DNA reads TGTGCCTGGGGTCAGACAGGCCGTGGTGAAAAACTGTTTTTT.

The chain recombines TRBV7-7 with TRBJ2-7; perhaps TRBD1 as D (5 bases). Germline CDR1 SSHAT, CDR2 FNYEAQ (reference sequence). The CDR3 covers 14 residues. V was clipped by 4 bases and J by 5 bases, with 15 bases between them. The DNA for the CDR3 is TGTGCCAGCAGCTCCCGGCAGGGCAAGGACGAGCAGTACTTC. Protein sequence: CASSSRQGKDEQYF.

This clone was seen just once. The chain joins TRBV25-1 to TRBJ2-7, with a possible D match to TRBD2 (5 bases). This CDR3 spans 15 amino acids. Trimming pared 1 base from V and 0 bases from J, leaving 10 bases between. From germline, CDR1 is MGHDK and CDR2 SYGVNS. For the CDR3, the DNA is TGTGCCAGCAGTGAATTCCGAGGGAGCTCCTACGAGCAGTACTTC. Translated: CASSEFRGSSYEQYF.

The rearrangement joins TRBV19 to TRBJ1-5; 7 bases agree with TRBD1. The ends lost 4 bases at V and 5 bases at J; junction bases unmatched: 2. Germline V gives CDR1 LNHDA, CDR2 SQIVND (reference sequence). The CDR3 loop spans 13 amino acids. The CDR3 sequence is CASSTGGYQPQHF. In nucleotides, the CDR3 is TGTGCCAGTAGTACAGGGGGTTATCAGCCCCAGCATTTT.

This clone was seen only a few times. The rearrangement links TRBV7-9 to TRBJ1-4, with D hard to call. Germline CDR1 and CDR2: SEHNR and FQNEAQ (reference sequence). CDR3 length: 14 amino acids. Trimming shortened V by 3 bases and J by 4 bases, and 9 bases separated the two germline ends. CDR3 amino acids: CASSLGSDNEKLFF. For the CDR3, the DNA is TGTGCCAGCAGCTTGGGGAGCGATAATGAAAAACTGTTTTTT.

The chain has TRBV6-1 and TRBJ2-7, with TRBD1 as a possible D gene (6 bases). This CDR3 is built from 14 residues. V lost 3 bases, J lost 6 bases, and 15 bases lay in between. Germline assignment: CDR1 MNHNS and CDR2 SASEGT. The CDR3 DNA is TGTGCCAGCAGTGAGGGGACAAGTGGTGGCGAGCAGTACTTC. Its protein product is CASSEGTSGGEQYF.

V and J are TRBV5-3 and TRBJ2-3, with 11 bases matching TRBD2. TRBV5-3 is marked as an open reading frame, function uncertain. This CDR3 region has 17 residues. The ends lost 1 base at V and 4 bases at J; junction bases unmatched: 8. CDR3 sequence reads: CARSLTVAGGIPDTQYF. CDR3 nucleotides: TGTGCCAGAAGCTTGACCGTAGCGGGAGGGATCCCAGATACGCAGTATTTT.

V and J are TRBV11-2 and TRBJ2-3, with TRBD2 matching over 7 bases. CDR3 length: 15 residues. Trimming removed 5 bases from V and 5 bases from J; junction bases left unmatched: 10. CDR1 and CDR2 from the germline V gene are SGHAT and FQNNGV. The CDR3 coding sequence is TGTGCCAGCAGCCTTGGCCCCCGGGGGGAAGATACGCAGTATTTT. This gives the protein CASSLGPRGEDTQYF. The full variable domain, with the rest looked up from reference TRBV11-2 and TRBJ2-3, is EAGVAQSPRYKIIEKRQSVAFWCNPISGHATLYWYQQILGQGPKLLIQFQNNGVVDDSQLPKDRFSAERLKGVDSTLKIQPAKLEDSAVYLCASSLGPRGEDTQYFGPGTRLTVL.

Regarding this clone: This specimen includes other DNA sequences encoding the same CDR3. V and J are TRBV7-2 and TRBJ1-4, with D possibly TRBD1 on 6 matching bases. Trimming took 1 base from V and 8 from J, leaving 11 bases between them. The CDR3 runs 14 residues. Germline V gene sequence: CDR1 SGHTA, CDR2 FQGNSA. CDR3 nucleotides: TGTGCCAGCAGCTTAGGCAGGGGTGGGGAAAAACTGTTTTTT. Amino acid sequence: CASSLGRGGEKLFF.

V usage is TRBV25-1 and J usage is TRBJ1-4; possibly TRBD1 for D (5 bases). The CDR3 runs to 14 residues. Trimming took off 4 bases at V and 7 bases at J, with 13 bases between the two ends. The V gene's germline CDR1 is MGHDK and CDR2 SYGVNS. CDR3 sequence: CASSVSGVTEKLFF. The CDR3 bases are TGTGCCAGCAGTGTGTCGGGGGTGACTGAAAAACTGTTTTTT.

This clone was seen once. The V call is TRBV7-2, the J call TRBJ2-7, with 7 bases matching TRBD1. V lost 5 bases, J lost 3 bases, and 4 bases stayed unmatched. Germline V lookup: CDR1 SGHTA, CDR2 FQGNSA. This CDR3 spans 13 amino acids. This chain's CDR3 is CASSQGQIYEQYF. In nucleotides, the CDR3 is TGTGCCAGCAGCCAGGGACAGATCTACGAGCAGTACTTC.

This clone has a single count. CDR3 in DNA: TGTGCCAGCAGTTCTAGCGGGGCCCTCGAGCAGTACTTC. This gives the protein CASSSSGALEQYF. The chain carries TRBV12-3 or TRBV12-4 and TRBJ2-7; 9 nucleotides line up with TRBD2. The CDR3 spans 13 residues. The trim removed 4 bases at V and 6 bases at J, leaving 4 bases unmatched.